This entry concerns a single T cell receptor (beta chain). This entry comes from a study of blood T cell repertoires in COVID-19. Method: immunoSEQ multiplex PCR; TCRdb's copy keeps in-frame clones and lacks some. There are 450,000 or so clones in the sample; approximately 89% occur only once, and roughly 1.5% lies in the top ten. The CDR3 has 12 residues. Trimming pared 0 bases from V and 6 bases from J, leaving 8 bases between. Looked up from germline, CDR1 is GTSNPN and CDR2 is SVGIG (reference sequence). This receptor was identified in a woman aged 35 to 49 with COVID-19, enrolled during active disease. The chain has TRBV30 and TRBJ1-1, with D maybe TRBD1 (5 bases). The sequenced sample was peripheral blood. The CDR3 here is CAWSVQDPEAFF. CDR3 DNA: TGTGCCTGGAGTGTACAGGACCCTGAAGCTTTCTTT.